The rows below give T cell receptor beta chains drawn from one sample of a study of regulatory T cells in long-lasting Graves disease. TCRdb called the multiplex PCR reads again in MiXCR, with one record for every CDR3 protein. The sample records around 460,000 distinct CDR3 sequences, 20% to 25% being singletons. The sequencing used peripheral blood mononuclear cells (PBMCs), collected when the disease was refractory, from a patient treated with antithyroid drugs. Every receptor here comes from a female donor with Graves disease. Both conserved end residues are part of each CDR3. Fields, in order: V gene, clone size, CDR3 protein. Expanded clones are given a class, and other clones once, few, many or no size at all.

V gene: TRBV20-1
clone size: once
CDR3 protein: CSARGLPGELFF

V gene: TRBV7-2
clone size: many
CDR3 protein: CASSLDTRGLSGANVLTF

V gene: TRBV7-9
clone size: few
CDR3 protein: CASSLRGSSRYEQYF

V gene: TRBV11-1
clone size: .
CDR3 protein: CASSPLGNIQYF

V gene: TRBV20-1
clone size: many
CDR3 protein: CSATGQGGTRELFF

V gene: TRBV6-1
clone size: many
CDR3 protein: CASGRTSVETQYF

V gene: TRBV6-1
clone size: many
CDR3 protein: CASRPEGGANVLTF

V gene: TRBV9
clone size: many
CDR3 protein: CASSPPTGENSPLHF

V gene: TRBV11-3
clone size: many
CDR3 protein: CASSLGTAQNTEAFF

V gene: TRBV7-2
clone size: many
CDR3 protein: CASSKGLAGRYEQYF

V gene: TRBV12-3/TRBV12-4
clone size: few
CDR3 protein: CASSRRDRVPGELFF

V gene: TRBV28
clone size: many
CDR3 protein: CASSLVWELNTEAFF

V gene: TRBV28
clone size: .
CDR3 protein: CASSSPGSGANVQTF

V gene: TRBV28
clone size: many
CDR3 protein: CASSQGGAGDTEAFF

V gene: TRBV12-3/TRBV12-4
clone size: .
CDR3 protein: CASSLNQGGGEKPFF

V gene: TRBV5-1
clone size: .
CDR3 protein: CASSLVLGSGNSPLHF

V gene: TRBV7-2
clone size: many
CDR3 protein: CASSSDLGQGLYEQYF

V gene: TRBV7-8
clone size: many
CDR3 protein: CASSSTSGRASDEQYF

V gene: TRBV20-1
clone size: .
CDR3 protein: CSARKQSQGLANYGYTF

V gene: TRBV7-2
clone size: few
CDR3 protein: CASSAKFSGANVLTF

V gene: TRBV6-2/TRBV6-3
clone size: few
CDR3 protein: CASITGGIGETQYF

V gene: TRBV6-1
clone size: .
CDR3 protein: CASDQGVSYEQYF

V gene: TRBV28
clone size: many
CDR3 protein: CASRTPGDRTYEQYF

V gene: TRBV7-2
clone size: many
CDR3 protein: CASSLVPAPQETQYF

V gene: TRBV28
clone size: many
CDR3 protein: CASSQDLGDQPQHF

V gene: TRBV19
clone size: once
CDR3 protein: CASSIVRLTLPSGANVLTF

V gene: TRBV7-2
clone size: few
CDR3 protein: CASSFARLPGTGELFF

V gene: TRBV2
clone size: .
CDR3 protein: CASSGLGRNTEAFF

V gene: TRBV6-1
clone size: many
CDR3 protein: CASSPSLNTEAFF

V gene: TRBV2
clone size: many
CDR3 protein: CASSEQVSSYEQYF

V gene: TRBV5-5
clone size: many
CDR3 protein: CASSLGLEGEAFF

V gene: TRBV12-3/TRBV12-4
clone size: many
CDR3 protein: CASTMDGLETQYF

V gene: TRBV27
clone size: .
CDR3 protein: CASRRRPGNTIYF

V gene: TRBV11-3
clone size: few
CDR3 protein: CASSYQENTEAFF

V gene: TRBV7-8
clone size: few
CDR3 protein: CASSLYPQGENNSPLHF

V gene: TRBV11-1
clone size: many
CDR3 protein: CASSDGPGPETQYF

V gene: TRBV6-2/TRBV6-3
clone size: many
CDR3 protein: CATAVDSGSNQPQHF

V gene: TRBV5-1
clone size: few
CDR3 protein: CASSQGAENYGYTF

V gene: TRBV6-1
clone size: few
CDR3 protein: CASRWAEGTEAFF

V gene: TRBV28
clone size: few
CDR3 protein: CASSSPGWPKSNTGELFF

V gene: TRBV30
clone size: many
CDR3 protein: CAAQETFNTEAFF

V gene: TRBV5-1
clone size: few
CDR3 protein: CASSLVAGGHEQYF

V gene: TRBV2
clone size: many
CDR3 protein: CASSGPDQETQYF

V gene: TRBV10-3
clone size: many
CDR3 protein: CAITPSGDTEAFF